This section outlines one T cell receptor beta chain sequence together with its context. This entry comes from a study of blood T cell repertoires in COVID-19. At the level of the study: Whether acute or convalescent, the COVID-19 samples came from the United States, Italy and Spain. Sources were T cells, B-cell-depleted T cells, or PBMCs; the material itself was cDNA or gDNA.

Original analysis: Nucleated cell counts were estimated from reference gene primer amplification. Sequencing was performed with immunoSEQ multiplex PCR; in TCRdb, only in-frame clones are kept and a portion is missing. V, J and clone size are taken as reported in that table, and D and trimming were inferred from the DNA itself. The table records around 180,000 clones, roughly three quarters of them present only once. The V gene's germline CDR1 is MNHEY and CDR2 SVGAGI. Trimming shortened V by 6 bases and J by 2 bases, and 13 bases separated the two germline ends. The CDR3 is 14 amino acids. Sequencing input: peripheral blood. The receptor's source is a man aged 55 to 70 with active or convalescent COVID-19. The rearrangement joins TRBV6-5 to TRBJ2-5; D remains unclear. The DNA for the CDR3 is TGTGCCAGCAGCAGGCGTCAGACACAAGAGACCCAGTACTTC. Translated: CASSRRQTQETQYF.